The 18 T cell receptor beta chains reported below all come from one sample, sequenced in a study of Ad26.COV2.S vaccination and SARS-CoV-2 variants. The sample's treatment: some 20 received Ad26.COV2.S at low or high dose, single or two shots; about five received placebo; per-sample allocation not given. Sampling happened 63 days after the first vaccine or placebo injection. Assay: immunoSEQ multiplex PCR; the TCRdb copy retains only in-frame clones and omits some. Altogether under 500,000 clones are present, around 93% being singletons, with the ten largest covering more than 1.5%. Sequencing used peripheral blood, obtained in a trial of Ad26.COV2.S vaccine versus placebo. The receptors were sampled from a person between 18 and 59 years old who received the Ad26.COV2.S COVID-19 vaccine or a placebo.

J is TRBJ1-2 and V is TRBV11-2; 11 nucleotides agree with TRBD1. CDR3 size: 16 residues. V lost 6 bases, J lost 3 bases, and 9 bases stayed unmatched. Germline CDR1 and CDR2: SGHAT and FQNNGV. DNA for the CDR3: TGTGCCAGCAGGACGCCCCGGGACAGGGGGTACTATGGCTACACCTTC. It translates to CASRTPRDRGYYGYTF. The full variable domain, completed using reference TRBV11-2 and TRBJ1-2, is EAGVAQSPRYKIIEKRQSVAFWCNPISGHATLYWYQQILGQGPKLLIQFQNNGVVDDSQLPKDRFSAERLKGVDSTLKIQPAKLEDSAVYLCASRTPRDRGYYGYTFGSGTRLTVV.

The rearrangement joins TRBV7-9 to TRBJ1-1; 7 nucleotides align to TRBD1. Germline V gene lookup returns CDR1 SEHNR and CDR2 FQNEAQ (reference sequence). This CDR3 contains 14 residues. Trimming cost V 5 bases and J 4 bases; bases outside gene matches: 7. This chain's CDR3 is CASSQQGPVTEAFF. In DNA, the CDR3 is TGTGCCAGCAGCCAACAGGGGCCGGTCACTGAAGCTTTCTTT.

The J gene is TRBJ2-3, the V gene TRBV29-1; 8 bases agree with TRBD2. The V and J ends lost 8 bases and 2 bases, in that order; junction bases with no gene match: 12. Looked up from germline, CDR1 is SQVTM and CDR2 is ANQGSEA. The CDR3 sequence is 15 residues long. CDR3 coding DNA: TGCAGCAGCCGGGGGGTAGCGGGACTCACAGATACGCAGTATTTT. Its translation is CSSRGVAGLTDTQYF.

This chain connects TRBV28 to TRBJ2-7; no definite D call. This CDR3 comprises 11 residues. The V end lost 6 bases, the J end lost 4 bases, and 7 bases lay between the germline ends. Germline assignment: CDR1 MDHEN and CDR2 SYDVKM. CDR3 nucleotides: TGTGCCAGCAGGAATTTTTACGAGCAGTACTTC. This sequence encodes CASRNFYEQYF.

This chain connects TRBV3-1 (or the pseudogene TRBV3-2) to TRBJ2-2; unclear D gene. V lost 2 bases and J 1 base, leaving 8 bases between the germline ends. This CDR3 has 15 amino acids. Germline V gene data show CDR1 as LGHDT and CDR2 as YNNKEL (reference sequence). CDR3 sequence (DNA): TGTGCCAGCAGCCAATATAGACAGAACACCGGGGAGCTGTTTTTT. Translation: CASSQYRQNTGELFF.

V usage is TRBV2 and J usage is TRBJ2-5; D is possibly TRBD2 (6 bases). V was pared by 9 bases and J by 0 bases, with 14 bases between. Germline CDR1 is SNHLY and CDR2 is FYNNEI. The CDR3 runs 14 residues. CDR3 nucleotides: TGTGCCAGTTCCCCACTAGCACACCAAGAGACCCAGTACTTC. This encodes CASSPLAHQETQYF.

This clone came up a few times. V gene TRBV6-5 combines with J gene TRBJ2-7; TRBD2 matches at 10 bases. This CDR3 region has 15 residues. V dropped 6 bases and J dropped 3; count of bases not matched to a gene: 8. CDR1 is MNHEY, CDR2 SVGAGI, per germline. CDR3 nucleotides: TGTGCCAGCAGATCGAGCGGGGGGGCCGTCTACGAGCAGTACTTC. As protein: CASRSSGGAVYEQYF.

CDR3 sequence: CASSLVLSSGGTGELFF. CDR3 DNA sequence: TGCGCCAGCAGCTTGGTCTTAAGTAGCGGGGGAACCGGGGAGCTGTTTTTT. This chain joins TRBV5-1 and TRBJ2-2; 9 bases line up with TRBD2. Trimming cost V 0 bases and J 5 bases; bases outside gene matches: 8. Germline lookup yields CDR1 SGHRS and CDR2 YFSETQ. The CDR3 runs to 17 residues.

The V gene is TRBV7-8, the J gene TRBJ1-6; D is uncertain. Per germline, CDR1 SGHVS and CDR2 FQNEAQ. V gave up 3 bases and J gave up 7 bases, with 13 bases separating them. The CDR3 is 15 residues long. In nucleotides, the CDR3 is TGTGCCAGCAGCTTCCCGGCCCTAGGGAATTCACCCCTCCACTTT. Its translation: CASSFPALGNSPLHF.

This chain uses TRBV9 with TRBJ2-1; D possibly corresponds to TRBD2 (7 bases). The V gene's germline CDR1 is SGDLS and CDR2 YYNGEE. Trimming took 2 bases from V and 4 from J, leaving 16 bases between them. The CDR3 has 16 amino acids. The CDR3 loop is CASSVGGPGVYNEQFF. CDR3 nucleotide sequence: TGTGCCAGCAGCGTCGGGGGGCCAGGGGTATACAATGAGCAGTTCTTC.

The V and J genes are TRBV18 and TRBJ1-6, with a tentative D call TRBD1 (6 bases). This CDR3 has 14 amino acids. Trimming stripped 4 bases from V and 10 bases from J, with 14 bases between. Per germline, CDR1 KGHSH and CDR2 LQKENI. As DNA, the CDR3 is TGTGCCAGCTCACGTTCACAGGGAAACTCACCCCTCCACTTT. Amino acid sequence: CASSRSQGNSPLHF.

V is TRBV6-5 and J is TRBJ2-7, with a weak D call TRBD2 (6 bases). Germline assignment: CDR1 MNHEY and CDR2 SVGAGI. V gave up 8 bases and J gave up 3 bases, with 17 bases separating them. This CDR3 region has 14 residues. The CDR3 region is CASRPGGKNYEQYF. The CDR3 bases are TGTGCCAGCCGCCCAGGCGGGAAGAACTACGAGCAGTACTTC.

The chain uses TRBV19 and TRBJ1-5; D is uncertain. CDR3 length equals 16 residues. Between the trimmed V and J ends, which lost 3 bases and 7 bases, there was a span of 19 bases. Germline CDR1 LNHDA, CDR2 SQIVND (reference sequence). For the CDR3, the DNA is TGTGCCAGTAGTATCCTCGATAGGGTATTATGGCAGCCCCAGCATTTT. This encodes CASSILDRVLWQPQHF.

The chain is built from TRBV18 and TRBJ1-2; a possible D gene is TRBD1 (5 bases). CDR1 is KGHSH, CDR2 LQKENI, per germline. The CDR3 sequence is 14 residues long. With 6 bases removed from V and 4 bases from J, the gap between germline ends came to 15 bases. CDR3 protein: CASSRQGDSYGYTF. Written as DNA, the CDR3 is TGTGCCAGCTCCCGCCAGGGAGATAGCTATGGCTACACCTTC.

J is TRBJ1-1 and V is TRBV2, with a possible D match to TRBD1 (6 bases). The germline gives CDR1 SNHLY, CDR2 FYNNEI. CDR3 size: 14 residues. Trimming removed 5 bases at V and 3 bases at J, with 13 bases between. For the CDR3, the DNA is TGTGCCAGCAGTCAAAACAGGGCTTACACTGAAGCTTTCTTT. This gives the protein CASSQNRAYTEAFF. Full variable domain (missing parts from reference TRBV2 and TRBJ1-1): EPEVTQTPSHQVTQMGQEVILRCVPISNHLYFYWYRQILGQKVEFLVSFYNNEISEKSEIFDDQFSVERPDGSNFTLKIRSTKLEDSAMYFCASSQNRAYTEAFFGQGTRLTVV.

This clone was observed once. CDR3 residues: CAWSLRQGNQPQHF. The CDR3 DNA is TGTGCCTGGAGTCTTCGGCAGGGTAATCAGCCCCAGCATTTT. V gene TRBV30 combines with J gene TRBJ1-5, with a tentative D call TRBD1 (5 bases). The V gene lost 2 bases and the J gene lost 4 bases, with 12 bases spanning the gap. CDR3 length equals 14 residues. Germline V lookup: CDR1 GTSNPN, CDR2 SVGIG (reference sequence).

This chain joins TRBV7-2 and TRBJ2-1; 13 positions agree with TRBD2. The V gene's germline CDR1 is SGHTA and CDR2 FQGNSA. V shed 6 bases, J shed 0 bases, and the junction held 8 bases outside the gene matches. The CDR3 extends over 18 amino acids. The CDR3 sequence is CASRRTSGGLFSYNEQFF. CDR3 sequence (DNA): TGTGCCAGCAGACGGACTAGCGGGGGCCTTTTCTCCTACAATGAGCAGTTCTTC.

The V gene is TRBV27, the J gene TRBJ1-2; the match to TRBD1 covers 9 bases. Germline CDR1 is MNHEY and CDR2 is SMNVEV (reference sequence). Losses at the gene ends were 5 bases for V and 7 bases for J; bases not matched to a gene: 11. The CDR3 runs 15 residues. The CDR3: CASSTPGTGPGGYTF. The DNA for the CDR3 is TGTGCCAGCAGTACCCCCGGGACAGGGCCGGGTGGCTACACCTTC.